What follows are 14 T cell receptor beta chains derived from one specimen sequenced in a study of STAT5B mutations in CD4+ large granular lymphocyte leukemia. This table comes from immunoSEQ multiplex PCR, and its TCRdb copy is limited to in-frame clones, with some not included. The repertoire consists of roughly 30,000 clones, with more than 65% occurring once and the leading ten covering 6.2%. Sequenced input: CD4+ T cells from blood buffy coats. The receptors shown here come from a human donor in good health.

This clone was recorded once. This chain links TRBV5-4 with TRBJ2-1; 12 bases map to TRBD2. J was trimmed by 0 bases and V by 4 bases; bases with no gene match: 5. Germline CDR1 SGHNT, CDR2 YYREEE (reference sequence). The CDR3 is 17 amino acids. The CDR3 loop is CASSGGLAGGSYNEQFF. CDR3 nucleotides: TGTGCCAGCAGCGGGGGACTAGCGGGTGGCTCCTACAATGAGCAGTTCTTC.

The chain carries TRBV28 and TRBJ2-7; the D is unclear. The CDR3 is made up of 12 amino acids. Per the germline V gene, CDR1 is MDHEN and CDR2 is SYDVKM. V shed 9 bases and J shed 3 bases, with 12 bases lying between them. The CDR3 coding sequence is TGTGCCAGTTCCGGCAGCGTCTACGAGCAGTACGTC. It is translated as CASSGSVYEQYV.

Here the CDR3 reads CASSYFVNGEASPLHF. As DNA, the CDR3 is TGTGCCAGCAGTTACTTTGTCAACGGCGAGGCTTCACCCCTCCACTTT. J is TRBJ1-6 and V is TRBV6-5; D uncertain. With 1 base removed from V and 9 bases from J, the gap between germline ends came to 16 bases. The CDR3 sequence is 16 residues long. The germline V gene encodes CDR1 MNHEY and CDR2 SVGAGI.

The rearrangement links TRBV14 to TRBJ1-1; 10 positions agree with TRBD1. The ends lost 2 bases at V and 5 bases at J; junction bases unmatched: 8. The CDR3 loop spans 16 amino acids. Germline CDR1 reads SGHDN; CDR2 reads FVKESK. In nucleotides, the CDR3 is TGTGCCAGCAGCCAATGGGACAGGGGTTTGGAGACTGAAGCTTTCTTT. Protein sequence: CASSQWDRGLETEAFF.

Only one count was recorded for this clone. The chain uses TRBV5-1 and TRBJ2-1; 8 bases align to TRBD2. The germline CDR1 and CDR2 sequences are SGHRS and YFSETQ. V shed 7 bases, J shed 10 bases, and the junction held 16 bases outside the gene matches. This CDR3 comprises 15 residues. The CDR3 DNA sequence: TGCGCCAGCTATCCCGGGGGGGCCGGCACCAGGGAGCAGTTCTTC. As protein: CASYPGGAGTREQFF.

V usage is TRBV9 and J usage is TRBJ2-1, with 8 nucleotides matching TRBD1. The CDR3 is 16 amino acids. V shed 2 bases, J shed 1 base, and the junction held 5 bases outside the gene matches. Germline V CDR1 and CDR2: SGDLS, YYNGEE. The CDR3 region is CASSVTGGRSYNEQFF. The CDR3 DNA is TGTGCCAGCAGCGTCACAGGGGGAAGGTCCTACAATGAGCAGTTCTTC.

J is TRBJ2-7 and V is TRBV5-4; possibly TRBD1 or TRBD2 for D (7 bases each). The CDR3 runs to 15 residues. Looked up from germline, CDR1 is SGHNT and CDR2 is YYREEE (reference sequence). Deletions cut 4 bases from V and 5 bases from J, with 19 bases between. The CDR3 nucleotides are TGTGCCAGCAGCCCGATTGGGCAGGGGGGGAACGAGCAGTACTTC. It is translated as CASSPIGQGGNEQYF.

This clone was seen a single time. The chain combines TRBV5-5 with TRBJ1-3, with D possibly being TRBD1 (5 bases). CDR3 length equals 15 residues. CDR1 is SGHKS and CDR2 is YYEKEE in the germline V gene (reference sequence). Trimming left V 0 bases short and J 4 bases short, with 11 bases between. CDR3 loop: CASSLGQGDGNTIYF. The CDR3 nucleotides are TGTGCCAGCAGCTTGGGTCAGGGAGACGGAAACACCATATATTTT.

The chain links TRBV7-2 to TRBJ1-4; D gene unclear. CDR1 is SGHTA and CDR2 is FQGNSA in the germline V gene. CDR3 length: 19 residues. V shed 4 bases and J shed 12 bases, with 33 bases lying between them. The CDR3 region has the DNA TGTGCCAGCAGCTCCTCGATGTTCGTCTACAAATCCGTTGACGGGGAACTGTTTTTT. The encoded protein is CASSSSMFVYKSVDGELFF.

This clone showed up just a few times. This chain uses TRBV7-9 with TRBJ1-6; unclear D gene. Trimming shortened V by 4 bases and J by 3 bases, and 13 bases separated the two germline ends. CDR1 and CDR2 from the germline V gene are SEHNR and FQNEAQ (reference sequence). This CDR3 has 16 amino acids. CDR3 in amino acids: CASSSFDLIYNSPLHF. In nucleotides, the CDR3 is TGTGCCAGCAGCTCCTTCGACCTGATCTATAATTCACCCCTCCACTTT.

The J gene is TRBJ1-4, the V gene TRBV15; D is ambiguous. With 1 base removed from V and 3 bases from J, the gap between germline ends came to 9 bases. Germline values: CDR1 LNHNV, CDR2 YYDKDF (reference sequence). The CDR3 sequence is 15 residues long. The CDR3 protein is CATSRVVQPNEKLFF. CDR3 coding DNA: TGTGCCACCAGCAGAGTAGTGCAGCCTAATGAAAAACTGTTTTTT.

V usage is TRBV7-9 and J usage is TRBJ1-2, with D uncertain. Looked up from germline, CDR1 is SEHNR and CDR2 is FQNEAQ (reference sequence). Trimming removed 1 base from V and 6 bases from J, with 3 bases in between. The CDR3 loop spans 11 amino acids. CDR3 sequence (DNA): TGTGCCAGCAGCTTAGGAAATGGCTACACCTTC. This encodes CASSLGNGYTF.

The CDR3 protein is CASSLTGGGYEQYF. As DNA, the CDR3 is TGTGCCAGCAGTCTGACAGGGGGCGGTTACGAGCAGTACTTC. The chain is built from TRBV6-6 and TRBJ2-7; 10 bases fit TRBD1. In germline, CDR1 is MNHNY, CDR2 SVGAGI (reference sequence). The V gene end was trimmed by 5 bases and the J gene end by 4 bases; junction bases not matched to a gene: 5. This CDR3 has 14 residues.

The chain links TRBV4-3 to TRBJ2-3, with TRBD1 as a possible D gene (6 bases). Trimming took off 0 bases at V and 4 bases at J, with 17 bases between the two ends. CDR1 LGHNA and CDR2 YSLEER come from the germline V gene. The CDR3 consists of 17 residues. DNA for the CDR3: TGCGCCAGCAGCCAAGACCGGCTGTGGGGGCGGGCAGATACGCAGTATTTT. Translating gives CASSQDRLWGRADTQYF.